This TCR beta chain was recorded in a study of cytomegalovirus exposure and HLA in healthy donors. The PCR used 60 Vbeta and 13 Jbeta primers. Generated by immunoSEQ multiplex PCR, the TCRdb table keeps only in-frame clones and is missing some. The data contain about 200,000 clones, more than 9.5% of them seen just once; the ten biggest clones take up 7.8%. Looked up from germline, CDR1 is MDHEN and CDR2 is SYDVKM. The CDR3 contains 13 residues. Trimming pared 6 bases from V and 7 bases from J, leaving 15 bases between. This TCR was recovered from a man in his fifties in good health and CMV-seropositive. The sequencing input was PBMCs. V and J are TRBV28 and TRBJ1-2; D might be TRBD1 (5 bases). The CDR3 reads CASRGGFMGGYTF. CDR3 nucleotides: TGTGCCAGCAGGGGGGGGTTTATGGGTGGCTACACCTTC.